These 22 T cell receptor beta chains came from one sample sequenced in a study of blood T cell repertoires in COVID-19. Profiled with immunoSEQ multiplex PCR; TCRdb holds only in-frame clones, not every one. The table includes hundreds of thousands of clones, approximately 88% detected once. Sequenced input: peripheral blood. The origin of the receptors is a woman aged 50 to 60 with COVID-19, enrolled during active disease.

The chain carries TRBV21-1 and TRBJ1-1. TRBV21-1 represents a pseudogene. This CDR3 is 10 amino acids long. The DNA of the CDR3 is TGTGCCATCCTTAACTTTGAAGCTTTCTTT. As protein: CAILNFEAFF.

This chain connects TRBV24-1 to TRBJ2-2; D is possibly TRBD1 (6 bases). Germline V lookup: CDR1 KGHDR, CDR2 SFDVKD. This CDR3 is built from 18 residues. Deletions cut 3 bases from V and 0 bases from J, with 16 bases between. CDR3 region: CATSDEKRDISNTGELFF. The CDR3 coding sequence is TGTGCCACCAGTGATGAGAAACGGGACATTTCGAACACCGGGGAGCTGTTTTTT.

V and J are TRBV18 and TRBJ1-1; TRBD1 is a possible D gene (5 bases). V shed 7 bases and J shed 1 base, with 7 bases lying between them. Looked up from germline, CDR1 is KGHSH and CDR2 is LQKENI. The CDR3 is 12 amino acids. For the CDR3, the DNA is TGTGCCAGCTTTACAGGGAACACTGAAGCTTTCTTT. Encoded protein: CASFTGNTEAFF.

In its sample, this clone was seen once. DNA for the CDR3: TGTGCCACCAGGGGGACAGCGAGCCTCTACAATGAGCAGTTCTTC. It encodes CATRGTASLYNEQFF. This sequence joins TRBV24-1 and TRBJ2-1; 7 nucleotides line up with TRBD1. The CDR3 covers 15 residues. CDR1 is KGHDR, CDR2 SFDVKD, per germline. V shed 7 bases and J 3 bases; nucleotides not matched to a gene: 8.

The chain combines TRBV16 with TRBJ2-1; D call uncertain. V gave up 0 bases and J gave up 8 bases, with 11 bases separating them. Germline V gene lookup returns CDR1 KGHSY and CDR2 FQNENV. This CDR3 comprises 14 residues. CDR3 residues: CASSQSRRGDEQFF. CDR3 nucleotides: TGTGCCAGCAGCCAATCTAGACGAGGAGATGAGCAGTTCTTC.

The V and J genes are TRBV30 and TRBJ1-5; no clear D. In germline, CDR1 is GTSNPN, CDR2 SVGIG (reference sequence). V dropped 3 bases and J dropped 7 bases, with 13 bases sitting between them. The CDR3 runs 13 residues. The CDR3 spells CAWRGAARQPQHF. Written as DNA, the CDR3 is TGTGCCTGGAGAGGCGCGGCGAGGCAGCCCCAGCATTTT.

The V gene is TRBV18, the J gene TRBJ1-1; D is perhaps TRBD1 (6 bases). V lost 8 bases and J lost 1, with 14 bases in between. This CDR3 spans 14 amino acids. Germline V gene sequence: CDR1 KGHSH, CDR2 LQKENI. CDR3 amino acids: CASLTFRGNTEAFF. The DNA of the CDR3 is TGTGCCAGCCTCACCTTCAGGGGGAACACTGAAGCTTTCTTT.

CDR3 nucleotide sequence: TGTGCCAGCGGGAGGGGAGGGAGCTCCTACGAGCAGTACTTC. This codes for CASGRGGSSYEQYF. The chain combines TRBV9 with TRBJ2-7; 7 bases fit TRBD2. Trimming took 7 bases from V and 0 from J; bases not matched to a gene: 7. The length of the CDR3 is 14 residues. The V gene's germline CDR1 is SGDLS and CDR2 YYNGEE.

This rearrangement joins TRBV19 to TRBJ1-5; 7 nucleotides line up with TRBD1. V shed 5 bases and J 3 bases; nucleotides not matched to a gene: 10. Germline values: CDR1 LNHDA, CDR2 SQIVND (reference sequence). This CDR3 is 16 amino acids long. The CDR3 sequence: CASSVPGQTINQPQHF. The DNA for the CDR3 is TGTGCCAGTAGTGTACCGGGACAGACCATCAATCAGCCCCAGCATTTT.

The chain joins TRBV24-1 to TRBJ2-5, with 12 bases lining up with TRBD1. V gave up 4 bases and J gave up 5 bases; unmatched junction bases: 10. CDR1 and CDR2 from the germline V gene are KGHDR and SFDVKD. CDR3 length: 17 amino acids. This CDR3 reads CATSEPGQGATVETQYF. CDR3 DNA sequence: TGTGCCACCAGTGAACCGGGACAGGGGGCCACGGTCGAGACCCAGTACTTC.

This clone occurred a few times. This chain joins TRBV19 and TRBJ1-5; TRBD1 aligns across 9 bases. The CDR3 has 16 amino acids. Per germline, CDR1 LNHDA and CDR2 SQIVND (reference sequence). With V trimmed by 0 bases and J by 3 bases, 3 bases remained unmatched. CDR3 nucleotides: TGTGCCAGTAGTATAGATTGGACAGGGGACAATCAGCCCCAGCATTTT. Protein: CASSIDWTGDNQPQHF.

With respect to this clone: The junction departs from the called germline gene at one end, perhaps through a read error. The chain recombines TRBV7-9 with TRBJ2-1; 9 bases align to TRBD2. The CDR3 is 13 residues long. Germline CDR1 is SEHNR and CDR2 is FQNEAQ (reference sequence). In DNA, the CDR3 is TGTGCCAGCGAGCGGGGGGCCTACGATGAGCAGTTCTTC. This encodes CASERGAYDEQFF.

The chain is built from TRBV5-1 and TRBJ2-5, with TRBD1 as a possible D gene (6 bases). The V end was cut by 4 bases, the J end by 4 bases, with 14 bases between. The CDR3 is 14 amino acids. Per the germline V gene, CDR1 is SGHRS and CDR2 is YFSETQ. CDR3 coding DNA: TGCGCCAGCAGCCGCGGCCAGGGGTCAGAGACCCAGTACTTC. It is translated as CASSRGQGSETQYF.

The chain uses TRBV5-4 and TRBJ1-1; possibly TRBD1 for D (6 bases). Germline CDR1 reads SGHNT; CDR2 reads YYREEE (reference sequence). Trimming shortened V by 1 base and J by 6 bases, and 10 bases separated the two germline ends. The CDR3 sequence is 13 residues long. CDR3 residues: CASSLTGSAEAFF. DNA of the CDR3: TGTGCCAGCAGCTTGACAGGGTCAGCTGAAGCTTTCTTT. The full variable domain, in which reference TRBV5-4 and TRBJ1-1 provide the parts outside the CDR3, is ETGVTQSPTHLIKTRGQQVTLRCSSQSGHNTVSWYQQALGQGPQFIFQYYREEENGRGNFPPRFSGLQFPNYSSELNVNALELDDSALYLCASSLTGSAEAFFGQGTRLTVV.

The chain uses TRBV5-6 and TRBJ1-3; D call uncertain. The length of the CDR3 is 14 residues. V lost 5 bases, J lost 0 bases, and 9 bases lay in between. CDR1 SGHDT and CDR2 YYEEEE come from the germline V gene. The CDR3 DNA follows: TGTGCCAGCAGTTTCCGGTTCTCTGGAAACACCATATATTTT. It encodes CASSFRFSGNTIYF.

This rearrangement joins TRBV30 to TRBJ2-7; D is perhaps TRBD2 (5 bases). Germline V gives CDR1 GTSNPN, CDR2 SVGIG (reference sequence). V dropped 4 bases and J dropped 3 bases, with 13 bases sitting between them. The CDR3 has 13 amino acids. The CDR3 region has the DNA TGTGCCTGGACTCAAGACCGGGACTACGAGCAGTACTTC. Its translation: CAWTQDRDYEQYF.

The chain links TRBV5-1 to TRBJ1-5, with D perhaps TRBD1 (6 bases). V was trimmed by 4 bases and J by 7 bases, leaving 15 bases between them. The CDR3 covers 14 residues. CDR1 is SGHRS, CDR2 YFSETQ, per germline. CDR3 amino acids: CASSPQGINQPQHF. For the CDR3, the DNA is TGCGCCAGCAGCCCACAGGGAATCAACCAGCCCCAGCATTTT.

The chain couples TRBV5-5 to TRBJ2-4, with 7 nucleotides matching TRBD1. Germline CDR1 SGHKS, CDR2 YYEKEE (reference sequence). The CDR3 extends over 16 amino acids. J was trimmed by 1 base and V by 0 bases; bases with no gene match: 4. Written as DNA, the CDR3 is TGTGCCAGCAGCTTGGGGGACAGCCTCGCCAAAAACATTCAGTACTTC. Its translation is CASSLGDSLAKNIQYF.

V usage is TRBV5-1 and J usage is TRBJ2-1; no clear D. The V gene lost 3 bases and the J gene lost 7 bases, with 17 bases spanning the gap. In germline, CDR1 is SGHRS, CDR2 YFSETQ. This CDR3 is built from 15 residues. As DNA, the CDR3 is TGCGCCAGCAGCTCTTGGTCAATCCTCGGGAATGAGCAGTTCTTC. Translation gives CASSSWSILGNEQFF.

The chain joins TRBV5-4 to TRBJ1-2; 7 nucleotides line up with TRBD1. The CDR3 is 16 residues long. V lost 4 bases to trimming and J lost 2 bases; unmatched junction nucleotides: 11. The germline CDR1 and CDR2 sequences are SGHNT and YYREEE (reference sequence). The CDR3 spells CASSAARQGRNYGYTF. The CDR3 DNA is TGTGCCAGCAGCGCGGCCCGACAGGGCCGAAACTATGGCTACACCTTC.

The V call is TRBV2, the J call TRBJ1-4, with 7 positions matching TRBD1. CDR3 size: 12 residues. Unmatched junction bases numbered 14, after V lost 8 bases and J lost 17 bases. From germline, CDR1 is SNHLY and CDR2 FYNNEI. The CDR3 spells CASWDSERLRFF. DNA for the CDR3: TGTGCCAGCTGGGACAGCGAGCGACTTCGATTTTTT.

The chain combines TRBV6-1 with TRBJ1-1; 7 positions match TRBD1. After removal of 3 bases from V and 9 bases from J, the junction contained 7 bases not matched to a gene. CDR1 and CDR2 (germline): MNHNS, SASEGT. The CDR3 loop spans 13 amino acids. The CDR3 DNA reads as TGTGCCAGCAGTGAGGAACAGGGGAGGAAAGCTTTCTTT. It codes for CASSEEQGRKAFF.